This TCR beta chain was profiled in a study of shared clonotypes between healthy human individuals (dated by TCRdb to about 2020). Regarding the research as a whole: Three men and two women, aged 18 to 49 years, made up the cohort. Per donor, three plates each were used for CD4 naive and CD4 memory, two for CD8 naive, and one for CD8 memory. Blood TCR repertoires of about 5 healthy adults were deeply sequenced to estimate repertoire size and the extent of clonotype sharing between individuals. Libraries were prepared and TCR repertoires were sequenced by different laboratories using diverse techniques, in order to increase sequencing depth and limit assay-specific biases. Between about 0.8 and 9 billion PBMCs per donor were obtained by leukapheresis. Results and caveats for the whole study, not just this receptor: Larger estimated clonotype richness was generally found for naive subsets than for memory subsets. Clonotypes shared by all four sorted-subset donors showed higher generation probabilities than non-shared clonotypes. Pairwise subsampling led to the expectation that sequencing depth would affect the degree of clonotype sharing among donors. Only blood was sampled, and tissue TCR repertoires likely differ from those in blood. Incomplete sequencing was indicated by rarefaction of sorted-subset datasets, despite the large sequencing depth. When four donors were compared, the shared fraction of clonotypes was around 5.1% for naive CD4, more than 3% for naive CD8, roughly 2.5% for memory CD4, and 0.3% to 0.5% for memory CD8. Because the study included only a small number of donors, the genetic and exposure-history diversity represented was limited.

Including cysteine and phenylalanine, the CDR3 has 15 amino acids. Only the CDR3 DNA is retained, 45 bases long and in frame from the first base. V lost 3 bases and J lost 2 bases, and the count of bases not matched to a germline gene is 5. CDR1 and CDR2 are read off the germline V gene as SGDLS and YYNGEE. For this clone: The antigen it recognizes is unknown. Base qualities are not provided; no much larger clone lies one nucleotide away.

TCR CDR3 regions were amplified from genomic DNA by multiplex PCR using the deep immunoSEQ assay. Genomic DNA extracted from each cell subset was distributed evenly over all wells of several immunoSEQ 96-well plates, and each plate served as one replicate. For sorted subsets, 200 to 250 ng genomic DNA, equal to some 28,000 T cell genomes, was loaded into each replicate PCR. Purified libraries were quantified with a Qubit 3.0 fluorometer, sized on a Bioanalyzer 2100, and re-quantified with the KAPA Library Quantification kit. Each immunoSEQ 96-well plate was sequenced on its own single-read 150-cycle Illumina NextSeq 550 flow cell. Processing in the source paper ran as follows. Because only junctional sequences without quality scores were contained in the immunoSEQ output, filtering matching that applied to full-length reads could not be performed. Sequences were annotated with PyIR, a Python wrapper for IgBLAST v1.9, and V/J genes and CDR3 were assigned using IMGT germline references. Reads were removed for weak V/J assignments (E-value above 1e-6), missing CDR3, stop codons, out-of-frame junctions, or ambiguous translated residues. V3J clonotypes were defined as sequences sharing the same inferred V gene, J gene, and CDR3 amino acid sequence. Percentage overlap between repertoires was calculated by dividing the number of shared unique clonotypes by the size of the smaller repertoire. Repertoire richness was assessed with RTK rarefaction, the Chao1 estimator, and Recon v2.1 estimates of unobserved clonotypes. Generation probabilities were computed with OLGA for all TCRbeta clonotypes obtained by the gDNA method from a handful of donors. The table was pulled from immuneACCESS by TCRdb, which kept in-frame rearrangements only. Such tables lose some clones; where checked, under half of the loss comes from unresolved V genes, and the rest has no known cause. Clone size and the V and J calls come from that table; the DNA yielded D and trimming. The sample includes about 2 million clones, with 85% to 95% observed a single time. The ten top clones hold 1.1% of the sample.

CD8 naive samples were CD45RO-negative cells positively selected for CCR7, giving a CD45RA+CCR7+ population that excluded TemRA cells. Donors were healthy HIV-negative adults with no recently reported acute infections or vaccinations. Every donor was a Caucasian adult residing in Nashville, Tennessee, USA. Blood was collected by leukapheresis, and PBMCs were isolated by Ficoll-Histopaque density gradient centrifugation and then cryopreserved in liquid nitrogen vapor phase. Analytical flow cytometry was used to check the purity and quantity of each magnetically sorted T cell population. Genomic DNA was isolated from each sorted fraction and quantified by UV absorbance on a Nanodrop 2000c.

The chain uses TRBV9 and TRBJ1-5; a stretch of 7 junction bases matches TRBD1. Specimen: naive CD8+ T cells sorted from blood. Sample cell subset or site, as interpreted from the label and publication: CD45RA+CCR7+. This TCR was sampled from a man aged 18 to 35 in good health. CDR3 protein: CASSETGKGNQPQHF. In nucleotide form, the sequence is TGTGCCAGCAGCGAGACAGGGAAGGGCAATCAGCCCCAGCATTTT. With the portions outside the CDR3 filled from the reference TRBV9 and TRBJ1-5 genes, the complete variable region becomes DSGVTQTPKHLITATGQRVTLRCSPRSGDLSVYWYQQSLDQGLQFLIQYYNGEERAKGNILERFSAQQFPDLHSELNLSSLELGDSALYFCASSETGKGNQPQHFGDGTRLSIL.